The 22 T cell receptor beta chains below were found in one sample sequenced in a study of cytomegalovirus exposure and HLA in healthy donors. The PCR employed 60 Vbeta primers together with 13 Jbeta primers. The repertoire was sequenced with immunoSEQ multiplex PCR; TCRdb's copy has only in-frame clones and lacks some. The profile shows 250,000 to 350,000 clones, around 65% of them singletons. The sample comprised PBMCs. These receptors all stem from a female donor in good health and CMV-seronegative.

This rearrangement joins TRBV7-9 to TRBJ2-5, with a possible D match to TRBD2 (6 bases). Deletions cut 4 bases from V and 5 bases from J, with 20 bases between. This CDR3 is built from 16 residues. CDR1 and CDR2 from the germline V gene are SEHNR and FQNEAQ (reference sequence). CDR3 residues: CASSSGSGFGPETQYF. CDR3 nucleotide sequence: TGTGCCAGCAGCTCGGGGAGCGGGTTTGGTCCCGAGACCCAGTACTTC. Based on the CDR3 plus reference TRBV7-9 and TRBJ2-5, the full variable domain is DTGVSQNPRHKITKRGQNVTFRCDPISEHNRLYWYRQTLGQGPEFLTYFQNEAQLEKSRLLSDRFSAERPKGSFSTLEIQRTEQGDSAMYLCASSSGSGFGPETQYFGPGTRLLVL.

The V gene is TRBV6-1, the J gene TRBJ2-5; D is uncertain. The CDR3 spans 13 residues. Trimming pared 4 bases from V and 3 bases from J, leaving 9 bases between. Germline V gene lookup returns CDR1 MNHNS and CDR2 SASEGT. In DNA form, the CDR3 reads TGTGCCAGCAGTGTTCACCGAGAAGAGACCCAGTACTTC. This codes for CASSVHREETQYF.

The table lists this clone with a count of one. The J gene is TRBJ2-7, the V gene TRBV11-3; 7 nucleotides agree with TRBD1. CDR1 is SGHNT, CDR2 YENEEA, per germline. The CDR3 extends over 15 amino acids. The junction had 3 bases not matched to a gene; V was cut back by 1 base and J by 0 bases. The CDR3 DNA reads as TGTGCCAGCAGCTTAGGACAGGGTTTCTCCTACGAGCAGTACTTC. Amino acid sequence: CASSLGQGFSYEQYF.

This clone was seen a few times. V is TRBV7-9 and J is TRBJ2-5; 8 bases agree with TRBD2. With the DNA end fitting TRBJ2-7 better, the J assignment may be wrong. The CDR3 is 16 residues long. CDR1 is SEHNR and CDR2 is FQNEAQ in the germline V gene (reference sequence). DNA of the CDR3: TGTGCCAGCAGCTTAGGGAGACTAGCGACCTCCTACGAGCAGTACTTC. Its translation: CASSLGRLATSYEQYF.

The chain has TRBV7-6 and TRBJ1-4; D possibly corresponds to TRBD1 (5 bases). V dropped 2 bases and J dropped 6 bases, with 10 bases sitting between them. CDR3 size: 14 residues. Germline assignment: CDR1 SGHVS and CDR2 FNYEAQ. The chain's CDR3 is CASSLRQTDEKLFF. Here the CDR3 DNA reads TGTGCCAGCAGCTTAAGACAGACGGATGAAAAACTGTTTTTT.

This clone was counted once. V gene TRBV29-1 combines with J gene TRBJ2-7; TRBD1 might be the D (5 bases). In germline, CDR1 is SQVTM, CDR2 ANQGSEA. The CDR3 runs to 14 residues. The CDR3 DNA follows: TGCAGAGGACCCCCCGTCACAGGATCTTACGAGCAGTACTTC. As protein: CRGPPVTGSYEQYF.

The gene calls are TRBV29-1 and TRBJ2-5; 9 bases line up with TRBD2. Judging by the DNA end, TRBJ2-7 fits better; the J call may be wrong. This CDR3 spans 14 amino acids. Germline lookup yields CDR1 SQVTM and CDR2 ANQGSEA. In nucleotides, the CDR3 is TGCAGCGCTCAAAGGGGCGGGAGGGCCCACGAGCAGTACTTC. Its protein product is CSAQRGGRAHEQYF.

The V gene is TRBV5-1, the J gene TRBJ1-1; D ambiguous. Germline CDR1 SGHRS, CDR2 YFSETQ. CDR3 length equals 13 residues. V lost 5 bases to trimming and J lost 0 bases, with 8 bases between them. In nucleotides, the CDR3 is TGCGCCAGCAGTTCGAGCTTGAACACTGAAGCTTTCTTT. Translating gives CASSSSLNTEAFF.

Note on this clone: Other nucleotide sequences from this sample produce the same CDR3. The chain is built from TRBV5-8 and TRBJ2-5, with a tentative D call TRBD2 (6 bases). CDR3 length: 14 amino acids. V was shortened by 4 bases and J by 1 base, with 11 bases between the two germline ends. From germline, CDR1 is SGHTS and CDR2 YDEGEE. The CDR3 region is CASSPGTSQETQYF. CDR3 in DNA: TGTGCCAGCAGCCCGGGGACTTCCCAAGAGACCCAGTACTTC. The full variable domain, rest sourced from reference TRBV5-8 and TRBJ2-5, is EAGVTQSPTHLIKTRGQQATLRCSPISGHTSVYWYQQALGLGLQFLLWYDEGEERNRGNFPPRFSGRQFPNYSSELNVNALELEDSALYLCASSPGTSQETQYFGPGTRLLVL.

The V call is TRBV4-1, the J call TRBJ2-1, with D tentatively TRBD2 (7 bases). Germline lookup yields CDR1 MGHRA and CDR2 YSYEKL. V was trimmed by 0 bases and J by 7 bases, leaving 19 bases between them. This CDR3 has 17 amino acids. This chain's CDR3 is CASSQDRGAMVENEQFF. CDR3 nucleotide sequence: TGCGCCAGCAGCCAAGATCGGGGGGCTATGGTTGAGAATGAGCAGTTCTTC.

Note on this clone: One end of the junction fails to match germline, which may point to a read error. V usage is TRBV7-2 and J usage is TRBJ2-1, with 7 bases aligning to TRBD1. The CDR3 totals 14 residues. Germline assignment: CDR1 SGHTA and CDR2 FQGNSA. CDR3 in DNA: TGTGCCAGCAGAGTAGGGGGCTCCAACAATGAGCAGTTCTTC. It encodes CASRVGGSNNEQFF.

The chain recombines TRBV4-1 with TRBJ2-2, with a weak D call TRBD2 (5 bases). From germline, CDR1 is MGHRA and CDR2 YSYEKL. Trimming took off 9 bases at V and 0 bases at J, with 14 bases between the two ends. This CDR3 region has 15 residues. CDR3 amino acids: CASRQVGANTGELFF. The CDR3 DNA follows: TGCGCCAGTAGGCAAGTGGGAGCGAACACCGGGGAGCTGTTTTTT.

The rearrangement links TRBV11-2 to TRBJ2-3; D unclear. Trimming shortened V by 1 base and J by 0 bases, and 8 bases separated the two germline ends. CDR1 is SGHAT and CDR2 is FQNNGV in the germline V gene. The CDR3 runs 15 residues. This CDR3 is CASSLATSSTDTQYF. DNA for the CDR3: TGTGCCAGCAGCTTAGCTACCTCTAGCACAGATACGCAGTATTTT. The full variable domain, completed using reference TRBV11-2 and TRBJ2-3, is EAGVAQSPRYKIIEKRQSVAFWCNPISGHATLYWYQQILGQGPKLLIQFQNNGVVDDSQLPKDRFSAERLKGVDSTLKIQPAKLEDSAVYLCASSLATSSTDTQYFGPGTRLTVL.

In its sample, this clone was seen a few times. The chain employs TRBV11-2 and TRBJ2-2; 7 nucleotides align to TRBD1. Germline V gives CDR1 SGHAT, CDR2 FQNNGV. The CDR3 loop spans 14 amino acids. Trimming cost V 5 bases and J 7 bases; bases outside gene matches: 7. The CDR3 bases are TGTGCCAGCAGCCCCAGCAGGGGGAGCGGGGAGCTGTTTTTT. Amino acid sequence: CASSPSRGSGELFF. Full variable domain (outside the CDR3, taken from reference TRBV11-2 and TRBJ2-2): EAGVAQSPRYKIIEKRQSVAFWCNPISGHATLYWYQQILGQGPKLLIQFQNNGVVDDSQLPKDRFSAERLKGVDSTLKIQPAKLEDSAVYLCASSPSRGSGELFFGEGSRLTVL.

The V call is TRBV5-1, the J call TRBJ2-7; D call uncertain. Trimming shortened V by 1 base and J by 6 bases, and 11 bases separated the two germline ends. CDR1 is SGHRS and CDR2 is YFSETQ in the germline V gene. CDR3 length: 13 residues. CDR3: CASSLLADFEQYF. Written as DNA, the CDR3 is TGCGCCAGCAGCTTGTTGGCCGACTTCGAGCAGTACTTC.

This chain connects TRBV7-2 to TRBJ1-1; 8 positions match TRBD1. CDR1 is SGHTA, CDR2 FQGNSA, per germline. The CDR3 sequence is 14 residues long. V shed 3 bases and J 5 bases; nucleotides not matched to a gene: 5. This CDR3 reads CASSLRQGRTEAFF. CDR3 bases: TGTGCCAGCAGCTTGAGACAGGGGAGGACTGAAGCTTTCTTT.

The V call is TRBV11-2, the J call TRBJ2-1; D is possibly TRBD2 (7 bases). CDR3 size: 15 residues. The V end was cut by 3 bases, the J end by 5 bases, with 14 bases between. The germline CDR1 and CDR2 sequences are SGHAT and FQNNGV. The CDR3 DNA follows: TGTGCCAGCAGCTTTGGGGGGGCGAAGAACAATGAGCAGTTCTTC. It yields the protein CASSFGGAKNNEQFF.

The chain recombines TRBV14 with TRBJ1-1; possible D gene TRBD1, 5 bases. Between the trimmed V and J ends, which lost 5 bases and 3 bases, there was a span of 19 bases. CDR3 size: 16 residues. CDR1 is SGHDN, CDR2 FVKESK, per germline. The CDR3 DNA sequence: TGTGCCAGCAGCTACCCCCTATGGAGGGACGACACTGAAGCTTTCTTT. Residues: CASSYPLWRDDTEAFF. The entire variable domain, with the rest obtained from reference TRBV14 and TRBJ1-1, is as follows: EAGVTQFPSHSVIEKGQTVTLRCDPISGHDNLYWYRRVMGKEIKFLLHFVKESKQDESGMPNNRFLAERTGGTYSTLKVQPAELEDSGVYFCASSYPLWRDDTEAFFGQGTRLTVV.

The chain employs TRBV29-1 and TRBJ2-1; maybe TRBD2 (5 bases). The V and J ends lost 3 bases and 8 bases respectively, with 8 bases between them. Looked up from germline, CDR1 is SQVTM and CDR2 is ANQGSEA. The CDR3 contains 11 residues. CDR3 protein: CSVERADEQFF. The CDR3 coding sequence is TGCAGCGTTGAGAGGGCCGATGAGCAGTTCTTC.

V is TRBV10-2 and J is TRBJ2-7; D is perhaps TRBD1 (5 bases). The CDR3 is made up of 15 amino acids. V gave up 8 bases and J gave up 3 bases, with 20 bases separating them. Germline V gene sequence: CDR1 WSHSY, CDR2 SAAADI. This CDR3 reads CASQGAADIIYEQYF. The CDR3 nucleotides are TGCGCCAGCCAAGGGGCAGCCGACATTATCTACGAGCAGTACTTC.

The chain employs TRBV20-1 and TRBJ2-3; D uncertain. V lost 6 bases, J lost 2 bases, and 6 bases lay in between. There are 11 residues in the CDR3. Germline V gives CDR1 DFQATT, CDR2 SNEGSKA (reference sequence). The CDR3 loop is CSALFTDTQYF. CDR3 in DNA: TGCAGTGCCCTATTCACAGATACGCAGTATTTT.

CDR3 coding DNA: TGTGCCAGCAGTTTGCTAGCGGGAGGCCCCGGGGAGCTGTTTTTT. This translates into CASSLLAGGPGELFF. The chain uses TRBV2 and TRBJ2-2; 11 bases align to TRBD2. V dropped 5 bases and J dropped 6; count of bases not matched to a gene: 5. Germline CDR1 is SNHLY and CDR2 is FYNNEI. The CDR3 spans 15 residues. Full variable domain (outside the CDR3, taken from reference TRBV2 and TRBJ2-2): EPEVTQTPSHQVTQMGQEVILRCVPISNHLYFYWYRQILGQKVEFLVSFYNNEISEKSEIFDDQFSVERPDGSNFTLKIRSTKLEDSAMYFCASSLLAGGPGELFFGEGSRLTVL.